This TCR beta chain was found in a study of blood T cell repertoires in COVID-19. Across the whole study: The analysed material was cDNA or gDNA that came from T cells, B-cell-depleted T cells, or PBMCs.

The ends were cut back, 1 base at V and 1 base at J, with 18 bases in the middle. This CDR3 contains 18 residues. Germline-derived CDR1 and CDR2 are SGHNT and YENEEA. Original methodology: Reference gene primer amplification gave estimated nucleated cell counts. The data were produced by immunoSEQ multiplex PCR, yet TCRdb's version contains in-frame clones alone and is incomplete. From that table come the V and J calls and clone size; the DNA was used to work out D and trimming. The profile shows more than 40,000 clones, approximately 83% of them singletons. Sequencing input: peripheral blood. This clonotype originated in a human donor in a cohort sampled during active COVID-19. The donor label of this sample is uncertain. The genes are TRBV11-3 and TRBJ2-3; no clear D gene. The CDR3, as DNA: TGTGCCAGCAGCTTAGGTGGAGAGTTCGGTGCGGGCACAGATACGCAGTATTTT. Encoded protein: CASSLGGEFGAGTDTQYF.